This T cell receptor beta chain is drawn from a study of somatic mutations in cytotoxic T cells in rheumatoid arthritis (TCRdb year 2017). Turning to the overall study: Peripheral blood (approximately 30 ml EDTA) was collected from patients immediately after diagnosis and before any treatment began. Sorted V beta1+ cells also underwent TCRB sequencing, and some V beta antibody-stained T-cell populations were flow-sorted at nearly 100% purity on a FACSAria II or Sony SH800. To characterize clonality, the study used TCRB deep sequencing while asking whether somatic mutations are carried by expanded CD8+ T-cell clones in newly diagnosed, untreated rheumatoid arthritis. For approximately 63 rheumatoid arthritis patients and more than 15 healthy controls, TCRB deep sequencing was carried out. Patients and controls did not essentially differ in median age, which was nearly identical between the groups.

The investigation overall reported the following: Healthy controls showed no age-related increase in CD8+ clonality, whereas patients did (Spearman r=0.49). Rheumatoid arthritis patients and age-matched healthy controls did not significantly differ in CD8+ T-cell clonality. The slight TRBV07 underrepresentation in patients was not adjusted for multiple comparisons. In about an eighth of the roughly 65 patients the largest CD8+ clone exceeded 20% of CD8+ cells, and several identical CD8+ TCRB sequences were shared between blood and synovial fluid. It was unknown which antigens the expanded CD8+ clones targeted, and their absence from virus-specific databases did not exclude viral specificity.

The CDR3 goes from the cysteine to the phenylalanine over 16 residues. Only CDR3 DNA is held: 48 bases, read in frame from base 1. Per the germline V gene (reference sequence), LNHNV is the CDR1 and YYDKDF is the CDR2. TCRB CDR3 sequencing used the immunoSEQ assay on genomic DNA. From the authors' description of their analysis: When patient CD8+ clones exceeding 1% were checked against published virus-specific TCRB sequences, only a few matched. Nothing other than productive TCRB rearrangements was included in the analyses. Defining a clone by its unique TCRB CDR3 sequence, the study calculated clonality as a productive clonality index derived from Shannon entropy. The template counts of each clone relative to the total templates per sample were used to calculate repertoire overlap between two samples. A correlation with a Spearman r of 0.61 was found between V-gene usage by flow cytometry and V-gene usage by TCRB sequencing. The source is immuneACCESS, and TCRdb retained only in-frame sequences with V and J called. Part of the clones is not carried over; for the studies checked, unresolved V genes explain less than half of this, and the remainder is unexplained. That table is the source of V, J and clone size, and D and trimming were worked out from the DNA. The sample table shows fewer than 20,000 clones, and around 80% are seen once. The ten largest account for 28% of the sample.

As concerns this clone: This clone's antigen is unknown. One junction end does not reproduce the germline sequence, and a read error may be involved.

Flow cytometry confirmed the purity of CD4+ and CD8+ cells that had been isolated by positive magnetic bead selection on an AutoMACS. After a first flow cytometry screen using a TCR V beta antibody panel, clonal expansions were characterized through TCRB deep sequencing of sorted CD8+ fractions. Peripheral blood mononuclear cells were isolated by Ficoll-Paque PLUS density gradient separation. Using Nucleospin Tissue or Tissue XS kits, DNA was extracted from CD4-enriched, CD8-enriched or PBMC samples, with quantification by a Qubit 2.0 fluorometer. The V and J segments used are TRBV15 and TRBJ2-7; the D gene assignment is perhaps TRBD1 or TRBD2, with each matching 5 bases. Sample: CD8+ T cells sorted from blood. This sequence originates from an adult with rheumatoid arthritis. The CDR3 has the sequence CATSGPWGIGSYGQYF. In nucleotide form, the sequence is TGTGCCACCAGCGGTCCTTGGGGGATTGGATCCTACGGGCAGTACTTC.